The 14 T cell receptor beta chains given below trace back to one sample, sequenced in a study of blood T cell repertoires in COVID-19. Sequencing was performed with immunoSEQ multiplex PCR; in TCRdb, only in-frame clones are kept and a portion is missing. The profile shows 230,000 or so clones, around 88% of them singletons. Sequences were obtained from peripheral blood. These receptors were taken from a middle-aged man with active or convalescent COVID-19.

The chain combines TRBV6-5 with TRBJ2-1; TRBD2 agrees at 8 bases. The V and J ends lost 6 bases and 6 bases, in that order; junction bases with no gene match: 10. The CDR3 extends over 15 amino acids. Germline CDR1 MNHEY, CDR2 SVGAGI. The CDR3 coding sequence is TGTGCCAGCAGACCCAGCGGGAGTGGGCTCAATGAGCAGTTCTTC. Its translation is CASRPSGSGLNEQFF.

This chain joins TRBV12-5 and TRBJ1-4, with unresolved D. The CDR3 covers 13 residues. Trimming left V 0 bases short and J 5 bases short, with 4 bases between. Germline V gene lookup returns CDR1 LGHNT and CDR2 FRNRAP. The CDR3 region has the DNA TGTGCTAGTGGTTTGGTACGGAATGAAAAACTGTTTTTT. This encodes CASGLVRNEKLFF.

This chain links TRBV7-9 with TRBJ2-5; a weak D match, TRBD1 (6 bases). Trimming took off 3 bases at V and 5 bases at J, with 16 bases between the two ends. This CDR3 has 15 residues. CDR1 SEHNR and CDR2 FQNEAQ come from the germline V gene (reference sequence). Written as DNA, the CDR3 is TGTGCCAGCAGCTTTTATGTTGGACAGAGGGAGACCCAGTACTTC. As protein: CASSFYVGQRETQYF.

J is TRBJ1-2 and V is TRBV19; 9 bases are shared with TRBD1. This CDR3 contains 14 residues. CDR1 is LNHDA, CDR2 SQIVND, per germline (reference sequence). Unmatched junction bases numbered 9, after V lost 7 bases and J lost 6 bases. The CDR3 region is CASNLWTGADGYTF. DNA for the CDR3: TGTGCCAGTAACCTTTGGACAGGGGCGGATGGCTACACCTTC.

In regard to this clone: The same CDR3 can be traced to other DNA sequences in this sample. The chain is built from TRBV30 and TRBJ1-1; D ambiguous. The germline V and J ends were trimmed by 0 bases and 7 bases, with 6 bases remaining between them. The CDR3 loop spans 11 amino acids. Germline lookup yields CDR1 GTSNPN and CDR2 SVGIG (reference sequence). CDR3 loop: CAWSVRGEAFF. CDR3 DNA sequence: TGTGCCTGGAGTGTTCGGGGTGAAGCTTTCTTT.

The chain carries TRBV19 and TRBJ1-2, with unresolved D. Trimming pared 1 base from V and 8 bases from J, leaving 17 bases between. Germline V gene lookup returns CDR1 LNHDA and CDR2 SQIVND (reference sequence). The CDR3 loop spans 15 amino acids. CDR3 nucleotides: TGTGCCAGTAGTATAGTGGAGGTGTCGCTCGAAGGCTACACCTTC. This gives the protein CASSIVEVSLEGYTF.

This rearrangement joins TRBV21-1 to TRBJ1-1. TRBV21-1 is a listed pseudogene. This CDR3 has 12 residues. The CDR3 is CASSREDTEAFF. CDR3 coding DNA: TGTGCCAGCAGCAGGGAGGACACTGAAGCTTTCTTT.

The chain joins TRBV12-3 or TRBV12-4 to TRBJ1-2, with 8 nucleotides matching TRBD1. The length of the CDR3 is 13 residues. The V gene end was trimmed by 6 bases and the J gene end by 8 bases; junction bases not matched to a gene: 8. In DNA, the CDR3 is TGTGCCAGCAGCGACCGACAGGGGTGGGGCTACACCTTC. Amino acids: CASSDRQGWGYTF.

This clone was observed once. The rearrangement uses TRBV7-2 and TRBJ1-1; 7 nucleotides line up with TRBD1. The CDR3 is 15 residues long. Germline CDR1 SGHTA, CDR2 FQGNSA. Losses at the gene ends were 2 bases for V and 6 bases for J; bases not matched to a gene: 9. CDR3 region: CASSLRGQARPEAFF. CDR3 nucleotides: TGTGCCAGCAGCTTACGAGGACAGGCCAGACCTGAAGCTTTCTTT. Looking up the rest from reference TRBV7-2 and TRBJ1-1 gives the full variable domain: GAGVSQSPSNKVTEKGKDVELRCDPISGHTALYWYRQSLGQGLEFLIYFQGNSAPDKSGLPSDRFSAERTGGSVSTLTIQRTQQEDSAVYLCASSLRGQARPEAFFGQGTRLTVV.

The rearrangement links TRBV27 to TRBJ1-3; D unclear. The CDR3 totals 16 residues. CDR1 and CDR2 from the germline V gene are MNHEY and SMNVEV (reference sequence). V gave up 5 bases and J gave up 0 bases, with 14 bases separating them. The CDR3 sequence is CASSPGSADSGNTIYF. As DNA, the CDR3 is TGTGCCAGCAGTCCGGGGAGCGCGGACTCTGGAAACACCATATATTTT.

V is TRBV27 and J is TRBJ2-7; 13 bases agree with TRBD2. Unmatched junction bases numbered 5, after V lost 5 bases and J lost 1 base. Germline V CDR1 and CDR2: MNHEY, SMNVEV (reference sequence). The CDR3 runs to 16 residues. The DNA for the CDR3 is TGTGCCAGCAGTCCGAGGACTAGCGGGGGTTCCTACGAGCAGTACTTC. Encoded protein: CASSPRTSGGSYEQYF.

In DNA form, the CDR3 reads TGTGCCAGCAGCTTAAGCAAGAATCAGCCCCAGCATTTT. Amino acids: CASSLSKNQPQHF. The chain recombines TRBV11-1 with TRBJ1-5; D is undetermined. The CDR3 sequence is 13 residues long. Per the germline V gene, CDR1 is SGHAT and CDR2 is FQDESV (reference sequence). V lost 2 bases and J lost 4, with 6 bases in between.

This clone was counted ten times or more. V gene TRBV2 combines with J gene TRBJ1-5, with TRBD1 matching over 7 bases. V lost 8 bases and J lost 3; bases outside the gene matches: 10. Germline V gives CDR1 SNHLY, CDR2 FYNNEI. The CDR3 sequence is 15 residues long. The chain's CDR3 is CASDRTGQFNQPQHF. CDR3 nucleotide sequence: TGTGCCAGCGACCGGACAGGTCAATTCAATCAGCCCCAGCATTTT.

In DNA, the CDR3 is TGTGCCAGCAAGTTAGCGGGAGGGGCTCTCACAGATACGCAGTATTTT. Amino acids: CASKLAGGALTDTQYF. V is TRBV2 and J is TRBJ2-3; 11 positions match TRBD2. CDR3 size: 16 residues. The junction had 8 bases not matched to a gene; V was cut back by 7 bases and J by 2 bases. Germline V gives CDR1 SNHLY, CDR2 FYNNEI.